Below, 10 T cell receptor beta chains from the same sample are listed, as sequenced in a study of metastatic and nonmetastatic thyroid tumors. TCRdb called clones again from the PCR reads with MiXCR. The top ten clones hold about two fifths of a sample with some 29,000 clones, 6% to 9.5% of them seen once. Thyroid surgery had not been preceded by any treatment in any patient. Sequencing was performed on blood. These receptors were obtained from a female donor with papillary thyroid cancer or a benign thyroid nodule (not recorded which). Some clones in this sample may be carry-over from other donors' samples.

This clone was observed many times. The rearrangement joins TRBV7-2 to TRBJ1-2; 8 nucleotides match TRBD1. Trimming removed 5 bases from V and 1 base from J; junction bases left unmatched: 6. The V gene's germline CDR1 is SGHTA and CDR2 FQGNSA. This CDR3 spans 15 amino acids. The CDR3 loop is CASSLSGQGNYGYTF. DNA for the CDR3: TGTGCCAGCAGCCTCAGCGGACAGGGTAACTATGGCTACACCTTC. The complete variable domain, with remaining parts taken from reference TRBV7-2 and TRBJ1-2, reads GAGVSQSPSNKVTEKGKDVELRCDPISGHTALYWYRQSLGQGLEFLIYFQGNSAPDKSGLPSDRFSAERTGGSVSTLTIQRTQQEDSAVYLCASSLSGQGNYGYTFGSGTRLTVV.

This clone was detected many times. This chain uses TRBV29-1 with TRBJ1-1; unclear D gene. Deletions cut 7 bases from V and 11 bases from J, with 14 bases between. This CDR3 contains 10 residues. Germline V gene lookup returns CDR1 SQVTM and CDR2 ANQGSEA. The chain's CDR3 is CSAGDVGAFF. CDR3 coding DNA: TGCAGCGCAGGAGACGTTGGGGCTTTCTTT.

The table lists this clone with a few counts. Other nucleotide sequences in the sample specify the same CDR3. The gene calls are TRBV29-1 and TRBJ2-1, with 8 bases fitting TRBD2. Germline CDR1 is SQVTM and CDR2 is ANQGSEA. This CDR3 comprises 14 residues. V was clipped by 7 bases and J by 0 bases; unmatched bases: 5. The CDR3 loop is CSAGGGFSYNEQFF. CDR3 in DNA: TGCAGCGCGGGGGGGGGGTTCTCCTACAATGAGCAGTTCTTC.

There are a few counts of this clone. This may stem from a read error, because a much larger clone lies one nucleotide away. The gene calls are TRBV10-2 and TRBJ1-1; TRBD1 is a possible D gene (6 bases). V was shortened by 7 bases and J by 6 bases, with 18 bases between the two germline ends. CDR3 length: 14 residues. In germline, CDR1 is WSHSY, CDR2 SAAADI. CDR3 DNA: TGCGCCAGCAAAGAAACAGGGAGTGGGTCTGAAGCTTTCTTT. Amino acids: CASKETGSGSEAFF.

This clone has at least ten counts. The chain joins TRBV6-1 to TRBJ2-2; D is unclear. The CDR3 has 12 residues. Trimming removed 5 bases from V and 9 bases from J, with 10 bases in between. CDR1 and CDR2 (germline): MNHNS, SASEGT. CDR3 DNA sequence: TGTGCCAGCAGTTTATCAGCCCGGGAGCTGTTTTTT. Translating it yields CASSLSARELFF.

The table lists this clone with many counts. The chain uses TRBV2 and TRBJ1-1; possibly TRBD1 for D (6 bases). This CDR3 has 12 amino acids. Deletions cut 5 bases from V and 12 bases from J, with 16 bases between. Germline lookup yields CDR1 SNHLY and CDR2 FYNNEI. CDR3 in amino acids: CASSFRTALSFF. The CDR3 DNA sequence: TGTGCCAGCAGTTTTAGGACAGCCCTATCTTTCTTT.

This clone was detected many times. The chain recombines TRBV20-1 with TRBJ2-7; 10 positions agree with TRBD1. Germline lookup yields CDR1 DFQATT and CDR2 SNEGSKA (reference sequence). The CDR3 runs 13 residues. The CDR3 region is CSAGTGDFYEQYF. The CDR3 DNA is TGCAGCGCCGGGACAGGGGATTTTTACGAGCAGTACTTC.

This clone was observed a handful of times. The chain uses TRBV5-6 and TRBJ2-7, with D tentatively TRBD2 (7 bases). Germline CDR1 and CDR2: SGHDT and YYEEEE. Trimming shortened V by 5 bases and J by 2 bases, and 26 bases separated the two germline ends. CDR3 size: 18 residues. CDR3 nucleotides: TGTGCCAGCAGACCGGGGGGCGCCCGAACTAGCGTAACCTACGAGCAGTACTTC. It translates to CASRPGGARTSVTYEQYF. The variable domain in full, completed from reference TRBV5-6 and TRBJ2-7, reads DAGVTQSPTHLIKTRGQQVTLRCSPKSGHDTVSWYQQALGQGPQFIFQYYEEEERQRGNFPDRFSGHQFPNYSSELNVNALLLGDSALYLCASRPGGARTSVTYEQYFGPGTRLTVT.

This clone was found a few times. The genes are TRBV28 and TRBJ2-6; weak D call: TRBD2 (6 bases). The CDR3 runs to 16 residues. Germline V gene sequence: CDR1 MDHEN, CDR2 SYDVKM. V was pared by 3 bases and J by 5 bases, with 14 bases between. CDR3 residues: CASSFGTGTWANVLTF. The CDR3 coding sequence is TGTGCCAGCAGTTTTGGGACGGGGACTTGGGCCAACGTCCTGACTTTC. The entire variable domain, with the rest obtained from reference TRBV28 and TRBJ2-6, is as follows: DVKVTQSSRYLVKRTGEKVFLECVQDMDHENMFWYRQDPGLGLRLIYFSYDVKMKEKGDIPEGYSVSREKKERFSLILESASTNQTSMYLCASSFGTGTWANVLTFGAGSRLTVL.

At least ten counts were recorded for this clone. V is TRBV12-3 or TRBV12-4 and J is TRBJ1-2; weak D call: TRBD1 (5 bases). The V end was cut by 2 bases, the J end by 4 bases, with 17 bases between. The CDR3 spans 16 residues. CDR3 residues: CASSLTGRVKIYGYTF. The CDR3 DNA reads as TGTGCCAGCAGTTTAACTGGCAGGGTGAAGATCTATGGCTACACCTTC.